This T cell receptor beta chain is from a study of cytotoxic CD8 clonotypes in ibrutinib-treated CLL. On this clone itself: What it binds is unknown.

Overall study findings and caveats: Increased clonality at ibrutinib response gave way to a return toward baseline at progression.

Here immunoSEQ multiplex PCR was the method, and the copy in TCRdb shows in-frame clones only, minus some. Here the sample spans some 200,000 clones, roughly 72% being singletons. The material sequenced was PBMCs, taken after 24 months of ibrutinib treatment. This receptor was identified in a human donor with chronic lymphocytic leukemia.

Written as DNA, the CDR3 is TGTGCCAGTAGTAATATGGAGGAGCAGTACTTC. Its protein is CASSNMEEQYF. This chain uses TRBV19 with TRBJ2-7; D gene ambiguous. Germline V gives CDR1 LNHDA, CDR2 SQIVND (reference sequence). The CDR3 is 11 amino acids. V lost 4 bases to trimming and J lost 7 bases, with 8 bases between them.